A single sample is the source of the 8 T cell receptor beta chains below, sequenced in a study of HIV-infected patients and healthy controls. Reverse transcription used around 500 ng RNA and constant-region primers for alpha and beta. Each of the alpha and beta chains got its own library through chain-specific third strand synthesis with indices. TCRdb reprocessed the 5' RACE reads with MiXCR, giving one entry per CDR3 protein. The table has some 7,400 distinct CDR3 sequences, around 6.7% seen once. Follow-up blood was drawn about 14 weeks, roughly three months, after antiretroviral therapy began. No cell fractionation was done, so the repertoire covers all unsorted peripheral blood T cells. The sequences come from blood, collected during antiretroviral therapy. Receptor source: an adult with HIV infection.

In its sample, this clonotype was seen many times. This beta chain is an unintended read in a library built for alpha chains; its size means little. CDR3 bases: TGTGCCTGGACAGGGGGCACCTTCACAGATACGCAGTATTTT. This codes for CAWTGGTFTDTQYF. V is TRBV30 and J is TRBJ2-3; TRBD1 aligns across 8 bases. V dropped 4 bases and J dropped 2; count of bases not matched to a gene: 5. The CDR3 totals 14 residues. Germline CDR1 reads GTSNPN; CDR2 reads SVGIG (reference sequence).

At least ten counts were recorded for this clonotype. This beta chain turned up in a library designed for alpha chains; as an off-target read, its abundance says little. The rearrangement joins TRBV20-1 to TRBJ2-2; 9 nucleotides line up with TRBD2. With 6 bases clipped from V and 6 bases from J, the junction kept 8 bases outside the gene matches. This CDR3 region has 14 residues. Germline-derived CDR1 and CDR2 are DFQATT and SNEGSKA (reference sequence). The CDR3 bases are TGCAGTGCGACCCGTAGCGGGGGCGCCGGGGAGCTGTTTTTT. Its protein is CSATRSGGAGELFF.

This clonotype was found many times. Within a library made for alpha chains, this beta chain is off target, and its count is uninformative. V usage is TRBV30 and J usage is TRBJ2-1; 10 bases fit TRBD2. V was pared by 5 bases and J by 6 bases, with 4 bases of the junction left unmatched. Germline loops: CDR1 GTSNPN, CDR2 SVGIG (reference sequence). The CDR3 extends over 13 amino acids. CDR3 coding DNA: TGTGCCTGGTTTAGCGGGGGGAGCAATGAGCAGTTCTTC. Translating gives CAWFSGGSNEQFF.

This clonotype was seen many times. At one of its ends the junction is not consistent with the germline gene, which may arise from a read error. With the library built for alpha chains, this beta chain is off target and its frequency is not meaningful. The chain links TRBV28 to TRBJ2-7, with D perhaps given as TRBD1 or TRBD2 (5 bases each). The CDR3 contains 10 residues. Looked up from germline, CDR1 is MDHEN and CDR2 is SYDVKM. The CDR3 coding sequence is TGTGCCAGCAGTCCCCGGGACGCCTCGTTC. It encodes CASSPRDASF. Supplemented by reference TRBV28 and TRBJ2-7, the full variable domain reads DVKVTQSSRYLVKRTGEKVFLECVQDMDHENMFWYRQDPGLGLRLIYFSYDVKMKEKGDIPEGYSVSREKKERFSLILESASTNQTSMYLCASSPRDASFGPGTRLTVT.

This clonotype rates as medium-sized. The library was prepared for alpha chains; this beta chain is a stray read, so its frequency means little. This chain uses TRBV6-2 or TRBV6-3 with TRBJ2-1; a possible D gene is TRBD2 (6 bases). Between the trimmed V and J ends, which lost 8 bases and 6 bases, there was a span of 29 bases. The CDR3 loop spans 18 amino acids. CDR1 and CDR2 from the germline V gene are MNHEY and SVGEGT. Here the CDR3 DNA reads TGTGCCAGCTCATTTGGAGGTGTTAGCGGTAGTCATTCCAATGAGCAGTTCTTC. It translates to CASSFGGVSGSHSNEQFF.

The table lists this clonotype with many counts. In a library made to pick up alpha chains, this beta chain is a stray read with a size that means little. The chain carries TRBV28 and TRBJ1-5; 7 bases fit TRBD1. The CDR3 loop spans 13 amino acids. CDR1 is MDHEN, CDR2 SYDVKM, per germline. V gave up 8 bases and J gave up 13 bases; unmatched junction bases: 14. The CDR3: CASYPKFGQAQHF. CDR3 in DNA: TGTGCCAGCTACCCTAAATTTGGACAGGCGCAGCATTTT.

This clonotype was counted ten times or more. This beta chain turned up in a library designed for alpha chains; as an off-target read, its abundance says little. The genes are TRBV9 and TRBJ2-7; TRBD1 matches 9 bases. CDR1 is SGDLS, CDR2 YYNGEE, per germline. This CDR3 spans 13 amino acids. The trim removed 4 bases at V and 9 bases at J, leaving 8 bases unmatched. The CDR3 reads CASSIRQGELQYF. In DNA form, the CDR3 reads TGTGCCAGCAGCATAAGACAGGGGGAACTGCAGTACTTC.

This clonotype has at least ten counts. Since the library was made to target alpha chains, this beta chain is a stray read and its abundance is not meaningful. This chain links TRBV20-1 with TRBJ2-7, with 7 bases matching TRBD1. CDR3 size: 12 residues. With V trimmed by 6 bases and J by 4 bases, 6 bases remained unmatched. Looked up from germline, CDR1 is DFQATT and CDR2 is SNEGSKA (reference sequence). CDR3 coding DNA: TGCAGTGCCCAAGACAGGGAATACGAGCAGTACTTC. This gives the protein CSAQDREYEQYF.